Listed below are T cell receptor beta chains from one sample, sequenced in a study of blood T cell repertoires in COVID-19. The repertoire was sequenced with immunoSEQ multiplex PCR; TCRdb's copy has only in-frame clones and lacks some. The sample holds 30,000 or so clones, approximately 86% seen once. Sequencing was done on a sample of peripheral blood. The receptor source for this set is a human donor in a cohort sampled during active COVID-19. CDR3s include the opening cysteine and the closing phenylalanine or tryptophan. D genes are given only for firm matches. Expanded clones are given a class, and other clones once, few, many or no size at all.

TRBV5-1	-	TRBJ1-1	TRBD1	CASSRGQANTEAFF	TGCGCCAGCAGCCGGGGACAGGCTAACACTGAAGCTTTCTTT
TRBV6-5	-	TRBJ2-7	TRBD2	CASRGWGEGFHEQYF	TGTGCCAGCAGGGGTTGGGGGGAGGGCTTCCACGAGCAGTACTTC
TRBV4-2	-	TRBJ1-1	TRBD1	CASSQGQPMNTEAFF	TGTGCCAGCAGCCAGGGACAGCCTATGAACACTGAAGCTTTCTTT
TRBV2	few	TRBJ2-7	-	CASTDPLGEQYF	TGTGCCAGCACCGACCCCCTAGGCGAGCAGTACTTC
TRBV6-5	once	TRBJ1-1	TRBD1	CASRSGGTEAFF	TGTGCCAGCAGGTCAGGGGGCACTGAAGCTTTCTTT
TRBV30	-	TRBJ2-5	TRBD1	CAGNQGAGETQYF	TGTGCCGGAAACCAGGGGGCCGGGGAGACCCAGTACTTC
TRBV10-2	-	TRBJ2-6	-	CASSEPEAGANVLTF	TGCGCCAGCAGTGAGCCTGAGGCTGGGGCCAACGTCCTGACTTTC
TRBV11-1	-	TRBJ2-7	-	CASSLGLSSFDEQYF	TGTGCCAGCAGCTTAGGGTTGAGTTCTTTCGACGAGCAGTACTTC
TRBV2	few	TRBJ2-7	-	CASTLTGPPIEQYF	TGTGCCAGCACCCTAACAGGGCCCCCTATCGAGCAGTACTTC
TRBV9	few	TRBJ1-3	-	CASSVVQGDTIYF	TGTGCCAGCAGCGTAGTACAGGGCGACACCATATATTTT
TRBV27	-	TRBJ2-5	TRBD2	CASSGGERTGETQYF	TGTGCCAGCTCGGGGGGGGAACGGACCGGGGAGACCCAGTACTTC
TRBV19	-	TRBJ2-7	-	CASSMEGMGIYEQYF	TGTGCCAGTAGTATGGAGGGGATGGGTATATACGAGCAGTACTTC
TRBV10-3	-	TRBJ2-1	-	CAISPTGSYNEQFF	TGTGCCATCAGCCCCACCGGCTCCTACAATGAGCAGTTCTTC
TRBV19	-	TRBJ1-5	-	CASSIPRPTRWPQHF	TGTGCCAGTAGTATTCCCCGCCCGACGAGGTGGCCCCAGCATTTT
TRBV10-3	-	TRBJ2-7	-	CAISESLRDYEQYF	TGTGCCATCAGTGAGTCTTTGAGGGACTACGAGCAGTACTTC
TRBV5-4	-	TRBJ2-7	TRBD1	CASSPGRGLTYEQYF	TGTGCCAGCAGCCCCGGTAGGGGGCTCACCTACGAGCAGTACTTC
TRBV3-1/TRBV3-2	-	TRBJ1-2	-	CASSQDSGGAGGYTF	TGTGCCAGCAGCCAAGACTCTGGGGGGGCTGGTGGCTACACCTTC
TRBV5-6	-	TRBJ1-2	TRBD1	CASSTTGIGYGYTF	TGTGCCAGCAGCACGACAGGGATCGGCTATGGCTACACCTTC
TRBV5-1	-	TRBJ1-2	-	CASSLRGGSPYGYTF	TGCGCCAGCAGCTTGAGGGGGGGAAGCCCCTATGGCTACACCTTC
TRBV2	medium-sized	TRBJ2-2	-	CASSESPNIGVTGELFF	TGTGCCAGCAGTGAAAGTCCCAACATAGGGGTGACCGGGGAGCTGTTTTTT
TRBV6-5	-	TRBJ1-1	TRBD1	CASSRRQGLNTEAFF	TGTGCCAGCAGTCGAAGACAGGGATTGAACACTGAAGCTTTCTTT
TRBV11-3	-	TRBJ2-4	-	CASSPDGNIQYF	TGTGCCAGCAGCCCCGACGGGAACATTCAGTACTTC
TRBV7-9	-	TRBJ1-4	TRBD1	CASSLGGQGSEKLFF	TGTGCCAGCAGCTTAGGGGGACAGGGAAGCGAAAAACTGTTTTTT
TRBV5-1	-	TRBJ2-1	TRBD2	CASSPRTSSNEQFF	TGCGCCAGCAGCCCTAGGACTAGTAGCAATGAGCAGTTCTTC
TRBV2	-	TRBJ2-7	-	CASSYNRQVVDEQYF	TGTGCCAGCAGTTACAACCGACAGGTTGTCGACGAGCAGTACTTC
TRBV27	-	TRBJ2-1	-	CASSPPPMMGDYNEQFF	TGTGCCAGCAGTCCCCCCCCTATGATGGGAGACTACAATGAGCAGTTCTTC
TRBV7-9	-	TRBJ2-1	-	CASSTTRRTYNEQFF	TGTGCCAGCAGCACGACTAGACGGACCTACAATGAGCAGTTCTTC
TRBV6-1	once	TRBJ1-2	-	CASSEGGGPGYYGYTF	TGTGCCAGCAGTGAGGGAGGAGGACCCGGGTACTATGGCTACACCTTC
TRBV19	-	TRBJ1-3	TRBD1	CASSLQGQGNSGNTIYF	TGTGCCAGTAGTCTCCAAGGACAGGGGAACTCTGGAAACACCATATATTTT
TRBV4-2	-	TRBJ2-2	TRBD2	CASSRTSGGVNGELFF	TGTGCCAGCAGCCGGACTAGCGGGGGGGTGAACGGGGAGCTGTTTTTT
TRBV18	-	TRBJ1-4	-	CASSPSATNEKLFF	TGTGCCAGCTCGCCGAGTGCAACTAATGAAAAACTGTTTTTT